One sample yielded the 22 T cell receptor beta chains listed below, sequenced in a study of blood T cell repertoires in COVID-19. TCRdb keeps only in-frame clones here, not all; method: immunoSEQ multiplex PCR. The repertoire holds approximately 260,000 clones, with about 90% as singletons. Sample: peripheral blood. These receptors came from a man aged 55 to 70 who had recovered from COVID-19.

The genes are TRBV6-2 or TRBV6-3 and TRBJ2-3; no clear D gene. The CDR3 is 13 residues long. CDR1 and CDR2 (germline): MNHEY, SVGEGT. V shed 2 bases and J shed 7 bases, with 10 bases lying between them. Here the CDR3 DNA reads TGTGCCAGCAGTTACCGCTACGCAAATACGCAGTATTTT. Residues: CASSYRYANTQYF.

V usage is TRBV7-2 and J usage is TRBJ2-3; 8 positions match TRBD2. Per the germline V gene, CDR1 is SGHTA and CDR2 is FQGNSA. CDR3 length: 15 residues. Trimming cost V 5 bases and J 1 base; bases outside gene matches: 5. The CDR3 loop reads CASSPMRGGTDTQYF. CDR3 DNA sequence: TGTGCCAGCAGCCCAATGCGGGGGGGCACAGATACGCAGTATTTT.

V usage is TRBV4-1 and J usage is TRBJ1-2; TRBD1 is a possible D gene (5 bases). The CDR3 is 17 residues long. V was cut by 0 bases and J by 1 base, with 15 bases left in between. Germline V gene data show CDR1 as MGHRA and CDR2 as YSYEKL. The CDR3 coding sequence is TGCGCCAGCAGCCAAGATATACGTCAGGGTCATAACTATGGCTACACCTTC. It codes for CASSQDIRQGHNYGYTF.

This sequence joins TRBV5-4 and TRBJ2-4; D may be TRBD1 (6 bases). The length of the CDR3 is 14 residues. V dropped 2 bases and J dropped 8 bases, with 14 bases sitting between them. Looked up from germline, CDR1 is SGHNT and CDR2 is YYREEE (reference sequence). The CDR3 region has the DNA TGTGCCAGCAGCTTCGGAGGAGCAGGGGACATTCAGTACTTC. It is translated as CASSFGGAGDIQYF. Variable domain in full (rest from reference TRBV5-4 and TRBJ2-4): ETGVTQSPTHLIKTRGQQVTLRCSSQSGHNTVSWYQQALGQGPQFIFQYYREEENGRGNFPPRFSGLQFPNYSSELNVNALELDDSALYLCASSFGGAGDIQYFGAGTRLSVL.

This clone was seen only once. The J gene is TRBJ1-2, the V gene TRBV5-4, with D possibly matching TRBD1 (5 bases). Looked up from germline, CDR1 is SGHNT and CDR2 is YYREEE (reference sequence). CDR3 length: 10 residues. Trimming took off 7 bases at V and 6 bases at J, with 7 bases between the two ends. The CDR3 region is CASGGNGYTF. The CDR3 coding sequence is TGTGCCAGCGGGGGGAATGGCTACACCTTC.

The chain couples TRBV5-1 to TRBJ1-1, with a weak D call TRBD1 (5 bases). V was cut by 2 bases and J by 7 bases, with 9 bases left in between. The CDR3 spans 12 residues. Germline CDR1 SGHRS, CDR2 YFSETQ. The CDR3 DNA follows: TGCGCCAGCAGCTTCAGGGATGGTGAAGCTTTCTTT. This sequence encodes CASSFRDGEAFF. The full variable domain, its missing parts supplied by reference TRBV5-1 and TRBJ1-1, is KAGVTQTPRYLIKTRGQQVTLSCSPISGHRSVSWYQQTPGQGLQFLFEYFSETQRNKGNFPGRFSGRQFSNSRSEMNVSTLELGDSALYLCASSFRDGEAFFGQGTRLTVV.

The chain is built from TRBV29-1 and TRBJ2-3, with D possibly being TRBD1 (6 bases). Trimming left V 4 bases short and J 10 bases short, with 15 bases between. The CDR3 has 12 amino acids. Germline assignment: CDR1 SQVTM and CDR2 ANQGSEA. This CDR3 reads CSVGNGDNPQYF. The DNA for the CDR3 is TGCAGCGTTGGGAACGGGGACAATCCGCAGTATTTT.

CDR3 sequence (DNA): TGTGCCAGCAGCCAACAGCGGACAGATACGCAGTATTTT. Translated: CASSQQRTDTQYF. V usage is TRBV12-3 or TRBV12-4 and J usage is TRBJ2-3, with a tentative D call TRBD2 (5 bases). Trimming removed 6 bases at V and 3 bases at J, with 10 bases between. There are 13 residues in the CDR3.

This clone was counted once. This chain uses TRBV3-1 (or the pseudogene TRBV3-2) with TRBJ2-4; possible D gene TRBD1, 6 bases. Deletions cut 1 base from V and 5 bases from J, with 12 bases between. The CDR3 is 15 residues long. Germline CDR1 and CDR2: LGHDT and YNNKEL (reference sequence). CDR3 DNA sequence: TGTGCCAGCAGCCAAGTATCGGCAGGGGAAAACATTCAGTACTTC. It codes for CASSQVSAGENIQYF.

The chain's CDR3 is CASSVGGPNTEAFF. In DNA, the CDR3 is TGTGCCAGCAGCGTAGGGGGCCCTAACACTGAAGCTTTCTTT. The genes are TRBV9 and TRBJ1-1, with D possibly matching TRBD1 (5 bases). Germline assignment: CDR1 SGDLS and CDR2 YYNGEE. The V end lost 0 bases, the J end lost 2 bases, and 8 bases lay between the germline ends. The CDR3 covers 14 residues.

This sequence joins TRBV6-6 and TRBJ1-2, with D possibly matching TRBD1 (5 bases). The ends were cut back, 2 bases at V and 4 bases at J, with 11 bases in the middle. The V gene's germline CDR1 is MNHNY and CDR2 SVGAGI (reference sequence). CDR3 size: 14 residues. The CDR3 region has the DNA TGTGCCAGCAGTTACCAGGGTCCAGTCTATGGCTACACCTTC. As protein: CASSYQGPVYGYTF.

This clone occurred once. V usage is TRBV5-1 and J usage is TRBJ1-4, with D perhaps matching TRBD1 (5 bases). Germline lookup yields CDR1 SGHRS and CDR2 YFSETQ. This CDR3 spans 14 amino acids. V was cut by 0 bases and J by 8 bases, with 11 bases left in between. The CDR3 region is CASSLEGVREKLFF. DNA of the CDR3: TGCGCCAGCAGCTTGGAAGGGGTACGGGAAAAACTGTTTTTT.

The chain's CDR3 is CASSLGQGKETQYF. CDR3 in DNA: TGCGCCAGCAGCTTGGGACAGGGAAAAGAGACCCAGTACTTC. The V call is TRBV5-1, the J call TRBJ2-5; TRBD1 matches at 7 bases. Trimming took 0 bases from V and 3 from J; bases not matched to a gene: 2. Germline V gene lookup returns CDR1 SGHRS and CDR2 YFSETQ. The CDR3 has 14 residues.

This clone was seen only a few times. CDR3 coding DNA: TGTGCCAGCTCACCAACCCAGACAGTATACGAGCAGTACGTC. This codes for CASSPTQTVYEQYV. The chain combines TRBV18 with TRBJ2-7; weak D call: TRBD1 (5 bases). V lost 2 bases to trimming and J lost 4 bases, with 12 bases between them. The CDR3 has 14 residues. Germline loops: CDR1 KGHSH, CDR2 LQKENI.

The V gene is TRBV19, the J gene TRBJ2-1, with D maybe TRBD1 (6 bases). CDR3 length: 15 residues. Germline CDR1 reads LNHDA; CDR2 reads SQIVND (reference sequence). The V end lost 3 bases, the J end lost 6 bases, and 15 bases lay between the germline ends. The CDR3 loop is CASSMTGQSTNEQFF. DNA of the CDR3: TGTGCCAGTAGTATGACAGGACAGTCTACCAATGAGCAGTTCTTC.

This chain uses TRBV11-2 with TRBJ1-1; the D is unclear. Germline V gene lookup returns CDR1 SGHAT and CDR2 FQNNGV. V lost 3 bases and J 3 bases, leaving 11 bases between the germline ends. This CDR3 region has 14 residues. Here the CDR3 DNA reads TGTGCCAGCAGCTTCGCGGGTTTTGACACTGAAGCTTTCTTT. This sequence encodes CASSFAGFDTEAFF.

The chain employs TRBV15 and TRBJ1-2; tentatively, D is TRBD1 (6 bases). V lost 0 bases and J lost 5, with 7 bases in between. Germline CDR1 reads LNHNV; CDR2 reads YYDKDF (reference sequence). The CDR3 consists of 13 residues. The CDR3 sequence: CATSRDQGYGYTF. CDR3 sequence (DNA): TGTGCCACCAGCAGAGATCAGGGGTATGGCTACACCTTC. The entire variable domain, with the rest obtained from reference TRBV15 and TRBJ1-2, is as follows: DAMVIQNPRYQVTQFGKPVTLSCSQTLNHNVMYWYQQKSSQAPKLLFHYYDKDFNNEADTPDNFQSRRPNTSFCFLDIRSPGLGDTAMYLCATSRDQGYGYTFGSGTRLTVV.

This clone was observed a handful of times. The chain uses TRBV30 and TRBJ1-1, with D perhaps matching TRBD1 (5 bases). Germline values: CDR1 GTSNPN, CDR2 SVGIG (reference sequence). CDR3 length: 12 amino acids. Trimming removed 7 bases at V and 2 bases at J, with 11 bases between. The CDR3 protein is CASGTLNTEAFF. The CDR3 region has the DNA TGTGCCTCCGGGACTCTTAACACTGAAGCTTTCTTT.

J is TRBJ2-3 and V is TRBV5-1; tentatively, D is TRBD2 (5 bases). The CDR3 covers 13 residues. CDR1 and CDR2 from the germline V gene are SGHRS and YFSETQ. Trimming shortened V by 4 bases and J by 1 base, and 7 bases separated the two germline ends. CDR3 in amino acids: CASSVGGTDTQYF. The DNA for the CDR3 is TGCGCCAGCAGCGTCGGGGGCACAGATACGCAGTATTTT.

This chain connects TRBV5-4 to TRBJ1-6; a weak D match, TRBD1 (5 bases). In germline, CDR1 is SGHNT, CDR2 YYREEE (reference sequence). V lost 0 bases to trimming and J lost 10 bases, with 11 bases between them. The CDR3 covers 14 residues. The DNA of the CDR3 is TGTGCCAGCAGCTTGGGGCAGGGCAACTCACCCCTCCACTTT. This codes for CASSLGQGNSPLHF.

This chain links TRBV7-2 with TRBJ2-5; the D gene is possibly TRBD1 (6 bases). The CDR3 runs 13 residues. The V gene lost 4 bases and the J gene lost 2 bases, with 8 bases spanning the gap. Germline V gene lookup returns CDR1 SGHTA and CDR2 FQGNSA. For the CDR3, the DNA is TGTGCCAGCAGCTCGGACAGACAAGAGACCCAGTACTTC. Amino acid sequence: CASSSDRQETQYF.

V and J are TRBV20-1 and TRBJ1-5; no reliable D call. Germline loops: CDR1 DFQATT, CDR2 SNEGSKA (reference sequence). The CDR3 loop spans 13 amino acids. V was cut by 3 bases and J by 1 base, with 7 bases left in between. This chain's CDR3 is CSASSGSNQPQHF. The DNA of the CDR3 is TGCAGTGCTAGTTCCGGGAGCAATCAGCCCCAGCATTTT.